Shown below are 17 T cell receptor beta chains from a single sample sequenced in a study of cytomegalovirus exposure and HLA in healthy donors. Primers included in the PCR were 60 Vbeta and 13 Jbeta primers. Clones were sequenced by immunoSEQ multiplex PCR, and TCRdb holds only the in-frame ones, with some missing. The repertoire includes nearly 100,000 clones, roughly 10% of them detected once, and 5% to 5.5% sits in the top ten. The sequenced sample was PBMCs. The receptor set was obtained from a man aged 50-60 years in good health and CMV-seropositive.

This clone was counted between two and nine times. This CDR3 reads CASSRLAGGTSYEQYF. The CDR3 DNA sequence: TGTGCCAGCAGCCGATTAGCGGGAGGTACCTCCTACGAGCAGTACTTC. This sequence joins TRBV5-4 and TRBJ2-7, with 10 bases identical to TRBD2. Trimming removed 4 bases from V and 0 bases from J; junction bases left unmatched: 7. In germline, CDR1 is SGHNT, CDR2 YYREEE (reference sequence). This CDR3 is 16 amino acids long.

The V and J genes are TRBV27 and TRBJ2-1; D gene uncertain. Deletions cut 1 base from V and 0 bases from J, with 4 bases between. Germline loops: CDR1 MNHEY, CDR2 SMNVEV (reference sequence). The CDR3 covers 14 residues. CDR3 nucleotides: TGTGCCAGCAGTTTATATCACTCCTACAATGAGCAGTTCTTC. Translated: CASSLYHSYNEQFF.

This sequence joins TRBV5-6 and TRBJ2-1; tentative D call: TRBD2 (5 bases). Germline CDR1 SGHDT, CDR2 YYEEEE. The CDR3 extends over 14 amino acids. V lost 1 base, J lost 4 bases, and 9 bases lay in between. DNA of the CDR3: TGTGCCAGCAGCTTGCCCACGGGATACAATGAGCAGTTCTTC. Its translation is CASSLPTGYNEQFF. Full variable domain (remainder filled in from reference TRBV5-6 and TRBJ2-1): DAGVTQSPTHLIKTRGQQVTLRCSPKSGHDTVSWYQQALGQGPQFIFQYYEEEERQRGNFPDRFSGHQFPNYSSELNVNALLLGDSALYLCASSLPTGYNEQFFGPGTRLTVL.

This clone has at least ten counts. The chain is built from TRBV5-6 and TRBJ2-6; 13 nucleotides match TRBD2. CDR1 is SGHDT, CDR2 YYEEEE, per germline. The CDR3 totals 17 residues. After removal of 7 bases from V and 4 bases from J, the junction contained 8 bases not matched to a gene. CDR3 region: CASGGLAGVKGANVLTF. CDR3 nucleotide sequence: TGTGCCAGCGGCGGACTAGCGGGAGTTAAAGGGGCCAACGTCCTGACTTTC.

The rearrangement joins TRBV9 to TRBJ2-7, with TRBD2 matching 10 bases. The length of the CDR3 is 15 residues. Germline lookup yields CDR1 SGDLS and CDR2 YYNGEE. The ends lost 0 bases at V and 2 bases at J; junction bases unmatched: 2. The DNA for the CDR3 is TGTGCCAGCAGCGTAGAGCGGGAGGGCCCCTACGAGCAGTACTTC. It is translated as CASSVEREGPYEQYF.

DNA of the CDR3: TGCGCCAGCAGCCCGGCGCCTACTAGCTCCCGTGCAGATACGCAGTATTTT. Its protein is CASSPAPTSSRADTQYF. V and J are TRBV5-1 and TRBJ2-3; D may be TRBD2 (6 bases). The germline gives CDR1 SGHRS, CDR2 YFSETQ. The CDR3 has 17 amino acids. Trimming left V 4 bases short and J 4 bases short, with 22 bases between.

This chain links TRBV29-1 with TRBJ2-5; TRBD1 might be the D (6 bases). The germline V and J ends were trimmed by 7 bases and 0 bases, with 9 bases remaining between them. The germline V gene encodes CDR1 SQVTM and CDR2 ANQGSEA. The CDR3 has 12 residues. The CDR3 region has the DNA TGCAGCGCCAGGACAGACCAAGAGACCCAGTACTTC. Translated: CSARTDQETQYF.

V usage is TRBV6-5 and J usage is TRBJ2-1; 11 bases fit TRBD2. From germline, CDR1 is MNHEY and CDR2 SVGAGI. The V segment lost 0 bases and the J segment 9 bases; nucleotides outside the gene matches: 7. This CDR3 spans 16 amino acids. The CDR3 nucleotides read TGTGCCAGCAGTTACTCGAGGCTAGCGGGAGGCGGTGAGCAGTTCTTC. This codes for CASSYSRLAGGGEQFF.

This clone was seen a few times. V and J are TRBV19 and TRBJ2-1; 10 nucleotides align to TRBD1. The CDR3 spans 15 residues. The ends lost 3 bases at V and 5 bases at J; junction bases unmatched: 4. Germline loops: CDR1 LNHDA, CDR2 SQIVND (reference sequence). CDR3 residues: CASSILGTGDNEQFF. The CDR3 coding sequence is TGTGCCAGTAGTATCCTCGGGACAGGGGACAATGAGCAGTTCTTC.

The CDR3 bases are TGTGCCAGCGGGACAGGTGGGGACAAAAACATTCAGTACTTC. It encodes CASGTGGDKNIQYF. The chain couples TRBV9 to TRBJ2-4; 8 nucleotides agree with TRBD1. The germline V gene encodes CDR1 SGDLS and CDR2 YYNGEE. This CDR3 is built from 14 residues. V lost 7 bases, J lost 3 bases, and 6 bases stayed unmatched.

This clone was observed a few times. J is TRBJ1-1 and V is TRBV7-3; D is possibly TRBD1 (6 bases). CDR3 length: 15 amino acids. Per germline, CDR1 SGHTA and CDR2 FQGTGA. Trimming removed 3 bases from V and 1 base from J, with 12 bases in between. The CDR3 coding sequence is TGTGCCAGCAGCTTGGGGGCCCCGGGGAACACTGAAGCTTTCTTT. Translation: CASSLGAPGNTEAFF.

J is TRBJ1-2 and V is TRBV7-6, with 7 bases that match TRBD1. The CDR3 runs 11 residues. Trimming took 6 bases from V and 6 from J; bases not matched to a gene: 1. Germline-derived CDR1 and CDR2 are SGHVS and FNYEAQ. CDR3 sequence: CASRTGNGYTF. CDR3 sequence (DNA): TGTGCCAGCAGGACAGGGAATGGCTACACCTTC.

This clone occurred a few times. The rearrangement uses TRBV6-5 and TRBJ2-2; no reliable D call. The CDR3 loop spans 13 amino acids. With 2 bases removed from V and 6 bases from J, the gap between germline ends came to 7 bases. Germline CDR1 MNHEY, CDR2 SVGAGI. CDR3 loop: CASSYGLAGELFF. CDR3 DNA: TGTGCCAGCAGTTACGGCCTAGCCGGGGAGCTGTTTTTT.

The CDR3 loop is CASSPLRQVKNQPQHF. The CDR3 DNA sequence: TGTGCCAGCAGCCCGTTGAGACAGGTGAAGAATCAGCCCCAGCATTTT. The chain employs TRBV28 and TRBJ1-5; possibly TRBD1 for D (6 bases). The CDR3 runs 16 residues. CDR1 and CDR2 from the germline V gene are MDHEN and SYDVKM. Trimming removed 6 bases from V and 4 bases from J, with 19 bases in between. Full variable domain (remainder filled in from reference TRBV28 and TRBJ1-5): DVKVTQSSRYLVKRTGEKVFLECVQDMDHENMFWYRQDPGLGLRLIYFSYDVKMKEKGDIPEGYSVSREKKERFSLILESASTNQTSMYLCASSPLRQVKNQPQHFGDGTRLSIL.

V usage is TRBV27 and J usage is TRBJ2-1; possibly TRBD2 for D (7 bases). Trimming stripped 3 bases from V and 8 bases from J, with 14 bases between. This CDR3 contains 14 residues. The germline gives CDR1 MNHEY, CDR2 SMNVEV (reference sequence). The CDR3 sequence is CASSFTGGGDEQFF. CDR3 sequence (DNA): TGTGCCAGCAGTTTTACGGGGGGCGGGGATGAGCAGTTCTTC.

The CDR3 nucleotides are TGTGCCAGCAGTTCAGACCCGGGACAGCACAACTATGGCTACACCTTC. It encodes CASSSDPGQHNYGYTF. V is TRBV6-6 and J is TRBJ1-2, with 7 bases aligning to TRBD1. Germline CDR1 and CDR2: MNHNY and SVGAGI (reference sequence). The trim removed 4 bases at V and 2 bases at J, leaving 10 bases unmatched. The CDR3 covers 16 residues.

There are a few counts of this clone. V usage is TRBV6-1 and J usage is TRBJ1-1; D is perhaps TRBD1 (6 bases). The germline CDR1 and CDR2 sequences are MNHNS and SASEGT. V was cut by 7 bases and J by 4 bases, with 19 bases left in between. This CDR3 has 15 amino acids. CDR3 sequence: CASTRPTGIPTEAFF. The CDR3, as DNA: TGTGCCAGCACCCGCCCTACAGGGATTCCCACTGAAGCTTTCTTT.